This TCR beta chain came from a study of cytomegalovirus exposure and HLA in healthy donors. Findings and limits, study-wide: In a later analysis, a genetic analysis reported fewer productive-TCR N-insertions in an Asian-associated ancestry cluster than the cohort average. The study listed 150 to 200 cytomegalovirus-associated TCR beta chains.

J was trimmed by 7 bases and V by 3 bases; bases with no gene match: 9. Germline V gene sequence: CDR1 WSHSY, CDR2 SAAADI. This CDR3 comprises 15 residues. Of note for this clone: Its antigen remains unknown.

The PCR made use of 60 Vbeta and 13 Jbeta primers. Authors' methods: Unique TCR beta chains totaled some 88 million in a later count, with approximately 11 million of them shared. Assay used: immunoSEQ multiplex PCR; TCRdb lists only in-frame clones, some missing. D and trimming were read from the DNA, whereas the V and J calls and clone size are those reported in that table. In the table there are some 110,000 clones, about 69% of which are singletons. This clonotype was sampled from a middle-aged man in good health and CMV-seronegative. Sequencing was carried out using PBMCs. The J gene is TRBJ2-7, the V gene TRBV10-2, with 10 nucleotides matching TRBD2. DNA for the CDR3: TGCGCCAGCAGTGACTTTGCTAGCGGGAGTATAGAGCAGTACTTC. This encodes CASSDFASGSIEQYF.